Presented here are 9 T cell receptor beta chains from one specimen sequenced in a study of blood T cell repertoires in COVID-19. Assay: immunoSEQ multiplex PCR; the TCRdb copy retains only in-frame clones and omits some. This table holds some 250,000 clones, about nine tenths found once. The sample comprised PBMCs or T cells enriched from blood (not recorded which). These receptors were taken from a man aged 18 to 29 who had recovered from COVID-19.

This chain joins TRBV2 and TRBJ2-3; D is unresolved. CDR1 SNHLY and CDR2 FYNNEI come from the germline V gene. Trimming took 6 bases from V and 9 from J, leaving 10 bases between them. The CDR3 runs 11 residues. The CDR3: CASSLAETQYF. Here the CDR3 DNA reads TGTGCCAGCAGCTTGGCGGAAACGCAGTATTTT.

V gene TRBV25-1 combines with J gene TRBJ2-7; a weak D match, TRBD2 (6 bases). Germline CDR1 MGHDK, CDR2 SYGVNS. V lost 9 bases, J lost 5 bases, and 11 bases lay in between. CDR3 length: 11 residues. The CDR3 spells CASTGGDEQYF. In DNA form, the CDR3 reads TGTGCCAGTACTGGCGGGGACGAGCAGTACTTC.

The chain is built from TRBV7-9 and TRBJ2-1, with TRBD2 identical over 14 bases. The CDR3 runs 18 residues. With V trimmed by 3 bases and J by 7 bases, 11 bases remained unmatched. Germline V gene data show CDR1 as SEHNR and CDR2 as FQNEAQ (reference sequence). CDR3 in amino acids: CASSFPIRLAGGLNEQFF. The DNA of the CDR3 is TGTGCCAGCAGCTTTCCGATCAGACTAGCGGGGGGGCTGAATGAGCAGTTCTTC.

The chain links TRBV6-4 to TRBJ2-1; the match to TRBD2 covers 8 bases. The germline V gene encodes CDR1 MRHNA and CDR2 SNTAGT. The CDR3 is made up of 14 amino acids. V shed 5 bases and J 7 bases; nucleotides not matched to a gene: 7. CDR3 in amino acids: CASSPGGGLNEQFF. CDR3 coding DNA: TGTGCCAGCAGTCCTGGCGGGGGGCTTAATGAGCAGTTCTTC.

The gene calls are TRBV7-8 and TRBJ1-1, with TRBD1 as a possible D gene (5 bases). Germline V gene data show CDR1 as SGHVS and CDR2 as FQNEAQ. The V gene lost 0 bases and the J gene lost 4 bases, with 9 bases spanning the gap. There are 14 residues in the CDR3. The CDR3 bases are TGTGCCAGCAGCTTAGCGCTGGGGGGCACTGAAGCTTTCTTT. Residues: CASSLALGGTEAFF.

This sequence joins TRBV27 and TRBJ1-6; D may be TRBD1 (5 bases). The CDR3 runs to 14 residues. V dropped 3 bases and J dropped 7 bases, with 10 bases sitting between them. The V gene's germline CDR1 is MNHEY and CDR2 SMNVEV (reference sequence). The CDR3 DNA is TGTGCCAGCAGTTTCGAGGGGAGGAATTCACCCCTCCACTTT. As protein: CASSFEGRNSPLHF.

The chain recombines TRBV9 with TRBJ1-1; no firm D call. The V and J ends lost 0 bases and 6 bases respectively, with 15 bases between them. Germline V gene data show CDR1 as SGDLS and CDR2 as YYNGEE. This CDR3 spans 15 amino acids. The CDR3 protein is CASSVGNTEMAEAFF. The CDR3 DNA reads as TGTGCCAGCAGCGTAGGAAACACAGAAATGGCTGAAGCTTTCTTT. Together with reference TRBV9 and TRBJ1-1, the CDR3 gives the full variable domain: DSGVTQTPKHLITATGQRVTLRCSPRSGDLSVYWYQQSLDQGLQFLIQYYNGEERAKGNILERFSAQQFPDLHSELNLSSLELGDSALYFCASSVGNTEMAEAFFGQGTRLTVV.

The rearrangement links TRBV6-5 to TRBJ2-7; D is perhaps TRBD2 (6 bases). Per the germline V gene, CDR1 is MNHEY and CDR2 is SVGAGI. The CDR3 sequence is 15 residues long. Trimming took off 8 bases at V and 0 bases at J, with 17 bases between the two ends. This CDR3 is CASRGGPAISYEQYF. The CDR3 nucleotides are TGTGCCAGCCGCGGAGGGCCTGCGATCTCCTACGAGCAGTACTTC.

The chain has TRBV18 and TRBJ2-1, with a tentative D call TRBD1 (5 bases). The germline V gene encodes CDR1 KGHSH and CDR2 LQKENI. The CDR3 contains 12 residues. Trimming took 6 bases from V and 10 from J, leaving 13 bases between them. The CDR3 nucleotides are TGTGCCAGCTCTTATGCAAGGGGCGAGCAGTTCTTC. Translation gives CASSYARGEQFF.